This TCR beta chain was found in a study of blood T cell repertoires in COVID-19. V dropped 0 bases and J dropped 9; count of bases not matched to a gene: 5. From germline, CDR1 is SGHTS and CDR2 YDEGEE. This CDR3 comprises 15 residues. Profiled with immunoSEQ multiplex PCR; TCRdb holds only in-frame clones, not every one. The sample includes approximately 100,000 clones, roughly 92% of them seen just once. The rearrangement links TRBV5-8 to TRBJ2-1, with TRBD2 matching 11 bases. The sample taken for sequencing was peripheral blood. This TCR was recovered from a man over 45 with active COVID-19. CDR3 amino acids: CASSLEWTSGSEQFF. As DNA, the CDR3 is TGTGCCAGCAGCTTGGAGTGGACTAGCGGGTCTGAGCAGTTCTTC.